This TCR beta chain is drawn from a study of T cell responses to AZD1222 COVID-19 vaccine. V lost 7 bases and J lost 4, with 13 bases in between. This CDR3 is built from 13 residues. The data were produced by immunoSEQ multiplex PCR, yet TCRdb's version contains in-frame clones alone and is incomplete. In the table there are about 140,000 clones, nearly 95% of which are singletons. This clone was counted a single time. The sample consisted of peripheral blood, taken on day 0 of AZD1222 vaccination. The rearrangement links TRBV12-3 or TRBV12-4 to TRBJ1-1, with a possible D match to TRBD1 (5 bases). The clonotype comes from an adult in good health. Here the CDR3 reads CASTAGGGTEAFF. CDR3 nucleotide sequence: TGTGCCAGCACCGCGGGTGGGGGCACTGAAGCTTTCTTT.